This TCR beta chain was sequenced for a study of T cells after yellow fever vaccination. Study-wide results and limits: Only a minor proportion of clonotypes was detected across both CD4 and CD8 compartments. Clones from primary vaccination mostly reappeared after the booster (around 96% CD4, approximately 86% CD8). Weaker overall was a secondary response that nonetheless peaked faster, on day 5 versus 15.

This clonotype was recorded a few times. What it binds is unknown. Generation of TCR cDNA used 5'RACE template switching (which added a universal primer site and UMIs). TCRdb ran MiXCR on the 5' RACE reads and lists one entry per CDR3 protein. The sample shows 250,000 to 400,000 distinct CDR3 sequences, around 4.3% of them seen only once. The CDR3 is 13 amino acids. The V end lost 1 base, the J end lost 5 bases, and 8 bases lay between the germline ends. CDR1 is MGHRA, CDR2 YSYEKL, per germline. The TCR comes from a man between 18 and 29 years old who received the YFV17D yellow fever vaccine. Sequencing was performed on PBMCs, taken 15 days after the yellow fever booster vaccination. The chain carries TRBV4-1 and TRBJ2-5; D not certain. The CDR3, as DNA: TGCGCCAGCAGCCAAGCGCCCCCTGAGACCCAGTACTTC. It encodes CASSQAPPETQYF.